This T cell receptor (beta chain) was identified during a study of T-cell memory formation after mild COVID-19. Whole-study results and caveats: The authors did not confirm SARS-CoV-2 specificity of second-wave clones peaking day 37. Clones that shrank (day 15 to 85) were balanced CD4/CD8, whereas later expanders leaned CD4+.

TCRdb re-derived calls from the 5' RACE reads in MiXCR, one entry per CDR3 protein. The table has 300,000 to 400,000 distinct CDR3 sequences, around 30% seen once. This clonotype has more than one count but fewer than ten. As yet, its antigen is unknown. The sequenced sample was PBMCs or a T cell subset sorted from them (not recorded which). This TCR derives from an adult woman who had mild COVID-19 (a few samples of this study predate the infection). Cell type and time point are not known.

CDR3 bases: TGTGCCAGCAGCGCTATCCGGGACACTCAAGAGACCCAGTACTTC. Amino acid sequence: CASSAIRDTQETQYF. The rearrangement links TRBV7-9 to TRBJ2-5, with a weak D call TRBD1 (6 bases). Germline V gene data show CDR1 as SEHNR and CDR2 as FQNEAQ (reference sequence). The CDR3 is made up of 15 amino acids. Trimming shortened V by 5 bases and J by 2 bases, and 15 bases separated the two germline ends.